The entry that follows covers one TCR beta chain sequence. A much larger clone sits a single nucleotide away, making a read error possible. MiXCR, run by TCRdb on the 5' RACE reads, gives a single entry per CDR3 protein. This sample has hundreds of thousands of distinct CDR3 sequences, with around 6% found just once. This sample was included in a study of identical twins. Germline-derived CDR1 and CDR2 are SGHNT and YYREEE (reference sequence). The CDR3 consists of 15 residues. J lost 8 bases, V lost 3 bases, and 7 bases had no gene match. The chain has TRBV5-4 and TRBJ2-1; the match to TRBD1 covers 11 bases. The sample comprised naive T cells sorted from blood. This clonotype was sampled from a young man in good health. DNA for the CDR3: TGTGCCAGCAGCTCCGGACAGGGGGCATGTGATGAGCAGTTCTTC. Amino acid sequence: CASSSGQGACDEQFF.